A single sample is the source of the 27 T cell receptor beta chains below, sequenced in a study of graft-versus-host responses after intestinal transplantation (dated by TCRdb to the early 2020s). The library was obtained by the immunoSEQ multiplex PCR assay. TCRdb obtained this table from immuneACCESS and retained in-frame rearrangements with V and J assigned. These tables miss some clones; where compared with another copy, unresolved V genes account for less than half of the shortfall, and the remainder is unexplained. Across this sample there are approximately 21,000 clones, with roughly 44% seen only once. About 1.3% of the sample rests with the top ten. Read against the paper, the sample's time point label means: cells obtained before transplantation from donor or recipient. In the mixed lymphocyte reactions, roughly 200,000 CFSE-labeled pre-transplant responders were plated with roughly 200,000 irradiated violet-dye-labeled stimulators and cultured for approximately 6 days.

The material sequenced was alloreactive CD8+ T cells from a mixed lymphocyte reaction culture, taken before transplantation. The cell subset or site label of this sample denotes: CFSE-low proliferating T cells sorted from roughly six-day pre-transplant mixed lymphocyte reaction (GvH or HvG direction). These receptors originate from a human patient who was an organ donor for intestinal transplantation.

The J gene is TRBJ1-1, the V gene TRBV15; the D is unclear. CDR1 is LNHNV, CDR2 YYDKDF, per germline (reference sequence). The CDR3 runs 14 residues. V lost 8 bases to trimming and J lost 1 base, with 14 bases between them. CDR3 in amino acids: CATRRQSGNTEAFF. DNA for the CDR3: TGTGCCACCCGGCGTCAGTCAGGGAACACTGAAGCTTTCTTT.

This chain joins TRBV6-5 and TRBJ1-2; possible D gene TRBD1, 6 bases. Germline values: CDR1 MNHEY, CDR2 SVGAGI. There are 15 residues in the CDR3. The V gene lost 4 bases and the J gene lost 5 bases, with 17 bases spanning the gap. The CDR3 protein is CASSLSPGAGYGYTF. As DNA, the CDR3 is TGTGCCAGCAGTTTATCCCCAGGGGCGGGATATGGCTACACCTTC.

The chain links TRBV6-6 to TRBJ1-2, with D possibly TRBD1 on 6 matching bases. Germline CDR1 MNHNY, CDR2 SVGAGI (reference sequence). This CDR3 is built from 13 residues. Trimming took off 0 bases at V and 10 bases at J, with 12 bases between the two ends. CDR3 in DNA: TGTGCCAGCAGTTACTCCCCTTCAGGGGACTACACCTTC. Its protein is CASSYSPSGDYTF.

This clone has only a few counts. The chain has TRBV4-1 and TRBJ2-1; TRBD2 matches at 14 bases. The V segment lost 4 bases and the J segment 8 bases; nucleotides outside the gene matches: 4. Germline assignment: CDR1 MGHRA and CDR2 YSYEKL. This CDR3 region has 15 residues. The CDR3 bases are TGCGCCAGCAGCCTAGGGGGACTAGCGGGAGATGAGCAGTTCTTC. Translating it yields CASSLGGLAGDEQFF.

The chain has TRBV18 and TRBJ2-7, with a weak D call TRBD1 (6 bases). The V gene's germline CDR1 is KGHSH and CDR2 LQKENI. CDR3 length equals 14 residues. The ends were cut back, 1 base at V and 6 bases at J, with 13 bases in the middle. The CDR3 DNA sequence: TGTGCCAGCTCACCACGCAGGGGCGCCAGCGAGCAGTACTTC. It codes for CASSPRRGASEQYF.

The V and J genes are TRBV19 and TRBJ1-1; unclear D gene. Between the trimmed V and J ends, which lost 6 bases and 5 bases, there was a span of 13 bases. The germline V gene encodes CDR1 LNHDA and CDR2 SQIVND (reference sequence). The CDR3 covers 13 residues. The CDR3 DNA reads TGTGCCAGTAGCACAAAATCCGGGACTGAAGCTTTCTTT. Translated, it gives CASSTKSGTEAFF. Using reference TRBV19 and TRBJ1-1 for the parts outside the CDR3, the full variable domain is DGGITQSPKYLFRKEGQNVTLSCEQNLNHDAMYWYRQDPGQGLRLIYYSQIVNDFQKGDIAEGYSVSREKKESFPLTVTSAQKNPTAFYLCASSTKSGTEAFFGQGTRLTVV.

This clone has just a few counts. V usage is TRBV6-4 and J usage is TRBJ2-3; 8 nucleotides match TRBD2. The CDR3 consists of 15 residues. Trimming cost V 8 bases and J 4 bases; bases outside gene matches: 11. CDR1 is MRHNA and CDR2 is SNTAGT in the germline V gene. CDR3 bases: TGTGCCAGCGCTAGACTAGCGTCTAGTCCAGATACGCAGTATTTT. Residues: CASARLASSPDTQYF.

The J gene is TRBJ1-4, the V gene TRBV7-9, with 7 bases aligning to TRBD1. This CDR3 has 15 residues. In germline, CDR1 is SEHNR, CDR2 FQNEAQ (reference sequence). With 2 bases clipped from V and 6 bases from J, the junction kept 6 bases outside the gene matches. The CDR3 reads CASSLSGQSYEKLFF. CDR3 nucleotide sequence: TGTGCCAGCAGCTTATCGGGACAGAGTTATGAAAAACTGTTTTTT.

This clone was detected only a few times. This sequence joins TRBV5-4 and TRBJ2-3, with TRBD2 identical over 10 bases. The ends lost 2 bases at V and 9 bases at J; junction bases unmatched: 6. Germline V gene data show CDR1 as SGHNT and CDR2 as YYREEE (reference sequence). CDR3 length: 14 amino acids. The chain's CDR3 is CASSFLAGDETQYF. CDR3 sequence (DNA): TGTGCCAGCAGCTTCCTAGCGGGAGACGAGACGCAGTATTTT.

This clone was counted only a few times. J is TRBJ1-1 and V is TRBV6-6, with TRBD1 identical over 9 bases. V lost 2 bases, J lost 8 bases, and 3 bases stayed unmatched. From germline, CDR1 is MNHNY and CDR2 SVGAGI (reference sequence). The CDR3 extends over 13 amino acids. The CDR3 bases are TGTGCCAGCAGTTACGGAGACAGGGGGGAAGCTTTCTTT. It yields the protein CASSYGDRGEAFF.

In its sample, this clone was seen a few times. The chain has TRBV5-4 and TRBJ1-1; TRBD1 aligns across 8 bases. Germline V gives CDR1 SGHNT, CDR2 YYREEE (reference sequence). V shed 2 bases, J shed 3 bases, and the junction held 3 bases outside the gene matches. CDR3 length: 14 amino acids. This CDR3 reads CASSFTGGYTEAFF. The CDR3 region has the DNA TGTGCCAGCAGCTTTACAGGGGGTTACACTGAAGCTTTCTTT.

This clone was counted only a few times. The chain couples TRBV5-8 to TRBJ2-3; TRBD1 matches at 7 bases. This CDR3 comprises 15 residues. Per germline, CDR1 SGHTS and CDR2 YDEGEE. Losses at the gene ends were 4 bases for V and 1 base for J; bases not matched to a gene: 6. The CDR3 nucleotides read TGTGCCAGCAGCCCCGGACAGGTTGGCACAGATACGCAGTATTTT. This codes for CASSPGQVGTDTQYF.

The chain uses TRBV4-1 and TRBJ2-1, with 10 bases fitting TRBD2. The V gene end was trimmed by 2 bases and the J gene end by 0 bases; junction bases not matched to a gene: 7. The CDR3 covers 18 residues. The germline V gene encodes CDR1 MGHRA and CDR2 YSYEKL. CDR3 sequence: CASSQLAGALSSYNEQFF. CDR3 DNA sequence: TGCGCCAGCAGCCAACTAGCGGGAGCCCTGAGCTCCTACAATGAGCAGTTCTTC.

V is TRBV7-3 and J is TRBJ1-2; TRBD1 matches at 7 bases. V gave up 4 bases and J gave up 0 bases; unmatched junction bases: 11. The germline V gene encodes CDR1 SGHTA and CDR2 FQGTGA. CDR3 length: 17 amino acids. CDR3 in DNA: TGTGCCAGCAGCTCAGCCCGGGACAGATCTTCTAACTATGGCTACACCTTC. This codes for CASSSARDRSSNYGYTF. The whole variable domain, filled in from reference TRBV7-3 and TRBJ1-2, reads GAGVSQTPSNKVTEKGKYVELRCDPISGHTALYWYRQSLGQGPEFLIYFQGTGAADDSGLPNDRFFAVRPEGSVSTLKIQRTERGDSAVYLCASSSARDRSSNYGYTFGSGTRLTVV.

V is TRBV9 and J is TRBJ2-1; D remains ambiguous. Trimming stripped 4 bases from V and 0 bases from J, with 8 bases between. This CDR3 is 14 amino acids long. Looked up from germline, CDR1 is SGDLS and CDR2 is YYNGEE. CDR3 protein: CASSPGASYNEQFF. CDR3 sequence (DNA): TGTGCCAGCAGCCCCGGCGCCTCCTACAATGAGCAGTTCTTC.

As for this clone: At one of its ends the junction is not consistent with the germline gene, which may arise from a read error. In the same sample, other DNA sequences code for this CDR3. The chain recombines TRBV9 with TRBJ2-1; 12 bases match TRBD2. This CDR3 has 15 amino acids. In germline, CDR1 is SGDLS, CDR2 YYNGEE. The CDR3 loop reads CASSAGTSGYNEQFF. The CDR3 DNA reads as TGCGCCAGCAGCGCCGGGACTAGCGGGTACAATGAGCAGTTCTTC.

This clone was counted a single time. This CDR3 is CASSFRDGAGGFF. The CDR3 nucleotides are TGTGCCAGCAGTTTTAGAGACGGGGCTGGGGGTTTCTTT. V gene TRBV27 combines with J gene TRBJ1-1, with D possibly TRBD1 on 5 matching bases. The length of the CDR3 is 13 residues. With 3 bases removed from V and 13 bases from J, the gap between germline ends came to 18 bases. CDR1 and CDR2 (germline): MNHEY, SMNVEV (reference sequence).

This clone has more than one count but fewer than ten. CDR3: CASSPLTGDLEKLFF. The CDR3 DNA reads TGTGCCAGCAGTCCGCTGACAGGAGACCTTGAAAAACTGTTTTTT. V and J are TRBV27 and TRBJ1-4, with D possibly TRBD1 on 6 matching bases. Per the germline V gene, CDR1 is MNHEY and CDR2 is SMNVEV (reference sequence). The CDR3 runs 15 residues. The V end lost 5 bases, the J end lost 7 bases, and 17 bases lay between the germline ends.

This clone was observed a single time. The rearrangement uses TRBV4-1 and TRBJ2-7; D ambiguous. This CDR3 region has 15 residues. Germline CDR1 reads MGHRA; CDR2 reads YSYEKL. Deletions cut 0 bases from V and 3 bases from J, with 12 bases between. Here the CDR3 reads CASSQDTRINYEQYF. CDR3 coding DNA: TGCGCCAGCAGCCAAGATACTCGGATCAACTACGAGCAGTACTTC.

This clone is labeled as medium-sized (0.01 to 0.1%). The V gene is TRBV13, the J gene TRBJ1-1; possibly TRBD1 for D (6 bases). The germline V gene encodes CDR1 PRHDT and CDR2 FYEKMQ (reference sequence). Trimming removed 1 base from V and 5 bases from J, with 11 bases in between. This CDR3 has 14 amino acids. The CDR3 region has the DNA TGTGCCAGCAGCTTAGTGTTAGGGGGGACTGAAGCTTTCTTT. Translating it yields CASSLVLGGTEAFF. Full variable domain (remainder filled in from reference TRBV13 and TRBJ1-1): AAGVIQSPRHLIKEKRETATLKCYPIPRHDTVYWYQQGPGQDPQFLISFYEKMQSDKGSIPDRFSAQQFSDYHSELNMSSLELGDSALYFCASSLVLGGTEAFFGQGTRLTVV.

The rearrangement links TRBV6-5 to TRBJ1-5; D is uncertain. This CDR3 comprises 14 residues. Trimming removed 2 bases at V and 4 bases at J, with 9 bases between. CDR1 MNHEY and CDR2 SVGAGI come from the germline V gene. This CDR3 reads CASSYIGGNQPQHF. CDR3 coding DNA: TGTGCCAGCAGTTACATTGGTGGGAATCAGCCCCAGCATTTT.

The CDR3 reads CASSLSGSSYNEQFF. Written as DNA, the CDR3 is TGTGCCAGCAGCTTAAGCGGGAGCTCCTACAATGAGCAGTTCTTC. This sequence joins TRBV7-3 and TRBJ2-1, with 7 nucleotides matching TRBD2. Per the germline V gene, CDR1 is SGHTA and CDR2 is FQGTGA. V shed 1 base and J 0 bases; nucleotides not matched to a gene: 0. The length of the CDR3 is 15 residues. Drawing the rest from reference TRBV7-3 and TRBJ2-1, the complete variable domain is GAGVSQTPSNKVTEKGKYVELRCDPISGHTALYWYRQSLGQGPEFLIYFQGTGAADDSGLPNDRFFAVRPEGSVSTLKIQRTERGDSAVYLCASSLSGSSYNEQFFGPGTRLTVL.

V is TRBV19 and J is TRBJ2-7; D is perhaps TRBD1 (6 bases). CDR3 length equals 15 residues. From germline, CDR1 is LNHDA and CDR2 SQIVND (reference sequence). The V gene lost 5 bases and the J gene lost 4 bases, with 18 bases spanning the gap. CDR3 in amino acids: CASSVSQGSYYEQYF. In DNA form, the CDR3 reads TGTGCCAGTAGTGTCTCACAGGGATCGTATTACGAGCAGTACTTC.

The chain recombines TRBV4-3 with TRBJ1-2; possible D gene TRBD1, 5 bases. The CDR3 has 16 residues. Deletions cut 0 bases from V and 8 bases from J, with 19 bases between. Looked up from germline, CDR1 is LGHNA and CDR2 is YSLEER. Written as DNA, the CDR3 is TGCGCCAGCAGCCAAGAAATAGGAACAGGCTACCTCGGCTACACCTTC. It codes for CASSQEIGTGYLGYTF.

This clone has more than one count but fewer than ten. The chain carries TRBV12-5 and TRBJ2-5; D gene uncertain. Germline V lookup: CDR1 LGHNT, CDR2 FRNRAP. V lost 7 bases and J lost 2, with 17 bases in between. This CDR3 is built from 15 residues. CDR3 in amino acids: CASALDTPAQETQYF. The CDR3 DNA follows: TGTGCTAGTGCCTTAGACACCCCGGCACAAGAGACCCAGTACTTC.

V and J are TRBV28 and TRBJ2-7, with D possibly TRBD1 on 5 matching bases. Per germline, CDR1 MDHEN and CDR2 SYDVKM. CDR3 length: 10 amino acids. Trimming took off 7 bases at V and 7 bases at J, with 8 bases between the two ends. The CDR3 sequence: CASTTGEQYF. Here the CDR3 DNA reads TGTGCCAGCACCACAGGTGAGCAGTACTTC. Complete variable domain (other parts from reference TRBV28 and TRBJ2-7): DVKVTQSSRYLVKRTGEKVFLECVQDMDHENMFWYRQDPGLGLRLIYFSYDVKMKEKGDIPEGYSVSREKKERFSLILESASTNQTSMYLCASTTGEQYFGPGTRLTVT.

This sequence joins TRBV28 and TRBJ2-2, with 10 bases that match TRBD1. After removal of 5 bases from V and 3 bases from J, the junction contained 6 bases not matched to a gene. The CDR3 is made up of 16 amino acids. Germline CDR1 MDHEN, CDR2 SYDVKM. The CDR3 loop is CASSRRTGGYTGELFF. The DNA for the CDR3 is TGTGCCAGCAGTAGACGGACAGGGGGTTACACCGGGGAGCTGTTTTTT. Based on the CDR3 plus reference TRBV28 and TRBJ2-2, the full variable domain is DVKVTQSSRYLVKRTGEKVFLECVQDMDHENMFWYRQDPGLGLRLIYFSYDVKMKEKGDIPEGYSVSREKKERFSLILESASTNQTSMYLCASSRRTGGYTGELFFGEGSRLTVL.